These 26 T cell receptor beta chains came from one sample sequenced in a study of cytomegalovirus exposure and HLA in healthy donors. Only in-frame clones appear in the TCRdb table, and some are missing; sequencing was by immunoSEQ multiplex PCR. This table has 75,000 to 90,000 clones, almost 97% appearing once. Sequenced material: PBMCs. These receptor sequences come from a young man in good health and CMV-seropositive.

The chain carries TRBV2 and TRBJ1-2; D is unclear. Between the trimmed V and J ends, which lost 6 bases and 8 bases, there was a span of 13 bases. The CDR3 covers 12 residues. The germline CDR1 and CDR2 sequences are SNHLY and FYNNEI. The CDR3 DNA reads as TGTGCCAGCAGCCAACTTCGGCGGGGCTACACCTTC. Protein sequence: CASSQLRRGYTF. The variable domain in full, with the rest retrieved from reference TRBV2 and TRBJ1-2, is EPEVTQTPSHQVTQMGQEVILRCVPISNHLYFYWYRQILGQKVEFLVSFYNNEISEKSEIFDDQFSVERPDGSNFTLKIRSTKLEDSAMYFCASSQLRRGYTFGSGTRLTVV.

V gene TRBV7-8 combines with J gene TRBJ2-7; 11 nucleotides line up with TRBD2. With V trimmed by 7 bases and J by 4 bases, 15 bases remained unmatched. The CDR3 is made up of 17 amino acids. Germline CDR1 SGHVS, CDR2 FQNEAQ. This CDR3 reads CASINLEGGLAEYEQYF. CDR3 sequence (DNA): TGTGCCAGCATCAACTTGGAGGGGGGACTAGCGGAGTACGAGCAGTACTTC.

The rearrangement joins TRBV29-1 to TRBJ2-7, with 7 nucleotides matching TRBD1. The germline gives CDR1 SQVTM, CDR2 ANQGSEA. V shed 7 bases, J shed 2 bases, and the junction held 5 bases outside the gene matches. This CDR3 has 12 residues. DNA for the CDR3: TGCAGCGCGGGACAGTCGGCCTACGAGCAGTACTTC. It encodes CSAGQSAYEQYF.

The genes are TRBV7-3 and TRBJ2-5; D unresolved. Germline loops: CDR1 SGHTA, CDR2 FQGTGA. The CDR3 contains 13 residues. Between the trimmed V and J ends, which lost 3 bases and 4 bases, there was a span of 9 bases. CDR3 sequence reads: CASSLFERETQYF. For the CDR3, the DNA is TGTGCCAGCAGCTTGTTTGAGCGAGAGACCCAGTACTTC. The full variable domain, with the rest looked up from reference TRBV7-3 and TRBJ2-5, is GAGVSQTPSNKVTEKGKYVELRCDPISGHTALYWYRQSLGQGPEFLIYFQGTGAADDSGLPNDRFFAVRPEGSVSTLKIQRTERGDSAVYLCASSLFERETQYFGPGTRLLVL.

The chain carries TRBV27 and TRBJ2-7, with TRBD2 as a possible D gene (5 bases). V was trimmed by 5 bases and J by 3 bases, leaving 14 bases between them. The CDR3 runs 14 residues. Germline CDR1 is MNHEY and CDR2 is SMNVEV (reference sequence). CDR3 in DNA: TGTGCCAGCAGTCTTACCATGGACTTCTACGAGCAGTACTTC. It encodes CASSLTMDFYEQYF.

The gene calls are TRBV5-6 and TRBJ2-1; a possible D gene is TRBD1 (5 bases). The V gene's germline CDR1 is SGHDT and CDR2 YYEEEE. Trimming pared 3 bases from V and 4 bases from J, leaving 14 bases between. The CDR3 sequence is 15 residues long. CDR3 DNA sequence: TGTGCCAGCAGCTCGTTGGGCAGGGCATACAATGAGCAGTTCTTC. Translation gives CASSSLGRAYNEQFF. Full variable domain (rest looked up from reference TRBV5-6 and TRBJ2-1): DAGVTQSPTHLIKTRGQQVTLRCSPKSGHDTVSWYQQALGQGPQFIFQYYEEEERQRGNFPDRFSGHQFPNYSSELNVNALLLGDSALYLCASSSLGRAYNEQFFGPGTRLTVL.

CDR3 sequence reads: CASSLTGVGHDSGNTIYF. CDR3 nucleotides: TGTGCCAGCAGTTTGACAGGGGTCGGGCACGACTCTGGAAACACCATATATTTT. The chain has TRBV28 and TRBJ1-3; 8 nucleotides match TRBD1. The CDR3 consists of 18 residues. V shed 3 bases, J shed 0 bases, and the junction held 10 bases outside the gene matches. Looked up from germline, CDR1 is MDHEN and CDR2 is SYDVKM.

This chain connects TRBV28 to TRBJ1-2, with no clear D. The CDR3 runs 15 residues. V was trimmed by 3 bases and J by 2 bases, leaving 13 bases between them. Germline V gene sequence: CDR1 MDHEN, CDR2 SYDVKM. This chain's CDR3 is CASSFQENLNYGYTF. The CDR3, as DNA: TGTGCCAGCAGTTTCCAGGAAAATCTAAACTATGGCTACACCTTC.

The V and J genes are TRBV27 and TRBJ2-7; no firm D call. V dropped 2 bases and J dropped 1 base, with 12 bases sitting between them. Per the germline V gene, CDR1 is MNHEY and CDR2 is SMNVEV (reference sequence). This CDR3 is 15 amino acids long. The DNA of the CDR3 is TGTGCCAGCAGTTTAGCTCCAGGTTATTCCTACGAGCAGTACTTC. It specifies CASSLAPGYSYEQYF.

The J gene is TRBJ2-6, the V gene TRBV30; possible D gene TRBD2, 6 bases. V lost 6 bases and J 1 base, leaving 13 bases between the germline ends. CDR3 length: 15 amino acids. The germline V gene has CDR1 GTSNPN and CDR2 SVGIG (reference sequence). CDR3 nucleotide sequence: TGTGCCTGCTATTCGGGGGTTTCTGGGGCCAACGTCCTGACTTTC. It specifies CACYSGVSGANVLTF.

The V gene is TRBV28, the J gene TRBJ1-1, with a tentative D call TRBD1 (5 bases). The CDR3 is made up of 17 amino acids. Deletions cut 5 bases from V and 5 bases from J, with 24 bases between. Germline CDR1 reads MDHEN; CDR2 reads SYDVKM. CDR3 loop: CASSPAGLGQMGTEAFF. For the CDR3, the DNA is TGTGCCAGCAGTCCCGCGGGGCTGGGGCAGATGGGGACTGAAGCTTTCTTT.

The chain is built from TRBV5-1 and TRBJ2-1, with 12 bases identical to TRBD1. This CDR3 is built from 15 residues. J gave up 8 bases and V 7 bases, and 10 bases lay outside the gene matches. Germline CDR1 and CDR2: SGHRS and YFSETQ. The CDR3 DNA reads as TGCGCCAGCGGTACTGGGACAGGGGGCTATGATGAGCAGTTCTTC. It encodes CASGTGTGGYDEQFF.

V usage is TRBV11-3 and J usage is TRBJ2-1, with 8 bases fitting TRBD2. V shed 1 base and J 0 bases; nucleotides not matched to a gene: 11. CDR3 length: 19 amino acids. The germline V gene has CDR1 SGHNT and CDR2 YENEEA. The CDR3, as DNA: TGTGCCAGCAGCTTAGGGGATCGACTAGCGAAGAGCTCCTACAATGAGCAGTTCTTC. Translating it yields CASSLGDRLAKSSYNEQFF. Filled out from reference TRBV11-3 and TRBJ2-1, the complete variable domain reads EAGVVQSPRYKIIEKKQPVAFWCNPISGHNTLYWYLQNLGQGPELLIRYENEEAVDDSQLPKDRFSAERLKGVDSTLKIQPAELGDSAVYLCASSLGDRLAKSSYNEQFFGPGTRLTVL.

The J gene is TRBJ2-7, the V gene TRBV6-5; 8 bases are shared with TRBD2. The CDR3 totals 15 residues. V lost 5 bases to trimming and J lost 0 bases; unmatched junction nucleotides: 6. Germline CDR1 MNHEY, CDR2 SVGAGI. Here the CDR3 reads CASSIPGTSSYEQYF. CDR3 in DNA: TGTGCCAGCAGTATACCCGGGACTAGCTCCTACGAGCAGTACTTC.

This clone was seen just once. This sequence joins TRBV6-5 and TRBJ2-1; D unclear. The length of the CDR3 is 16 residues. V was cut by 0 bases and J by 0 bases, with 9 bases left in between. CDR1 is MNHEY, CDR2 SVGAGI, per germline. CDR3 protein: CASSYSTQSSYNEQFF. DNA for the CDR3: TGTGCCAGCAGTTACTCGACTCAGAGCTCCTACAATGAGCAGTTCTTC.

The chain combines TRBV19 with TRBJ2-7; D is perhaps TRBD2 (5 bases). The CDR3 runs to 14 residues. Germline-derived CDR1 and CDR2 are LNHDA and SQIVND (reference sequence). V gave up 4 bases and J gave up 0 bases, with 10 bases separating them. CDR3 in DNA: TGTGCCAGTAGTAGGACGGGAAACTCCTACGAGCAGTACTTC. The encoded protein is CASSRTGNSYEQYF.

This chain links TRBV5-8 with TRBJ2-7; D unresolved. Trimming took off 4 bases at V and 4 bases at J, with 9 bases between the two ends. In germline, CDR1 is SGHTS, CDR2 YDEGEE. The CDR3 sequence is 12 residues long. The CDR3 coding sequence is TGTGCCAGCAGCCCCATGACATACGAGCAGTACTTC. Translation gives CASSPMTYEQYF.

The chain has TRBV9 and TRBJ2-3; the D gene is possibly TRBD2 (6 bases). CDR1 is SGDLS and CDR2 is YYNGEE in the germline V gene. V lost 2 bases and J lost 0, with 10 bases in between. This CDR3 region has 15 residues. Here the CDR3 DNA reads TGTGCCAGCAGCGTCTTCGGGGGTAGCACAGATACGCAGTATTTT. This encodes CASSVFGGSTDTQYF.

The chain links TRBV19 to TRBJ2-1; no clear D gene. The CDR3 is 11 residues long. Germline V gene sequence: CDR1 LNHDA, CDR2 SQIVND (reference sequence). The ends were cut back, 5 bases at V and 13 bases at J, with 12 bases in the middle. The CDR3 coding sequence is TGTGCCAGTAGTCGAGGAAAACCCCAGTTCTTC. Translating gives CASSRGKPQFF.

The chain carries TRBV5-8 and TRBJ1-5; D is unresolved. The CDR3 runs to 16 residues. The V end lost 0 bases, the J end lost 0 bases, and 10 bases lay between the germline ends. CDR1 SGHTS and CDR2 YDEGEE come from the germline V gene. The CDR3 nucleotides read TGTGCCAGCAGCTTGGGAGAGGGCTATAGCAATCAGCCCCAGCATTTT. It is translated as CASSLGEGYSNQPQHF. Full variable domain (missing parts from reference TRBV5-8 and TRBJ1-5): EAGVTQSPTHLIKTRGQQATLRCSPISGHTSVYWYQQALGLGLQFLLWYDEGEERNRGNFPPRFSGRQFPNYSSELNVNALELEDSALYLCASSLGEGYSNQPQHFGDGTRLSIL.

This chain connects TRBV7-9 to TRBJ1-1; no firm D call. In germline, CDR1 is SEHNR, CDR2 FQNEAQ (reference sequence). The V end lost 5 bases, the J end lost 6 bases, and 7 bases lay between the germline ends. The CDR3 runs 11 residues. Here the CDR3 reads CASSKRAEAFF. The CDR3 DNA follows: TGTGCCAGCAGCAAACGGGCTGAAGCTTTCTTT. The variable domain in full, with the rest retrieved from reference TRBV7-9 and TRBJ1-1, is DTGVSQNPRHKITKRGQNVTFRCDPISEHNRLYWYRQTLGQGPEFLTYFQNEAQLEKSRLLSDRFSAERPKGSFSTLEIQRTEQGDSAMYLCASSKRAEAFFGQGTRLTVV.

The chain couples TRBV6-1 to TRBJ2-2, with 9 bases that match TRBD2. Losses at the gene ends were 6 bases for V and 4 bases for J; bases not matched to a gene: 6. CDR3 length equals 15 residues. Germline V gene data show CDR1 as MNHNS and CDR2 as SASEGT. In nucleotides, the CDR3 is TGTGCCAGCAGGGGGATAGCGGGAGCCACCGGGGAGCTGTTTTTT. Translated: CASRGIAGATGELFF.

This clone was observed once. This chain connects TRBV4-1 to TRBJ2-2, with D perhaps matching TRBD2 (6 bases). The V and J ends lost 1 base and 7 bases respectively, with 16 bases between them. CDR1 and CDR2 (germline): MGHRA, YSYEKL. The CDR3 extends over 16 amino acids. The CDR3 sequence is CASSQVAGTGNGELFF. In DNA, the CDR3 is TGCGCCAGCAGCCAAGTGGCCGGGACTGGCAACGGGGAGCTGTTTTTT.

This clone was picked up a small number of times. The chain links TRBV25-1 to TRBJ1-1; D gene ambiguous. Germline CDR1 is MGHDK and CDR2 is SYGVNS. Trimming removed 8 bases at V and 4 bases at J, with 8 bases between. The CDR3 length is 11 residues. The CDR3 DNA follows: TGTGCCAGCCACCTCGGCACTGAAGCTTTCTTT. It codes for CASHLGTEAFF.

The rearrangement links TRBV28 to TRBJ1-2; 8 bases fit TRBD1. This CDR3 comprises 15 residues. Germline-derived CDR1 and CDR2 are MDHEN and SYDVKM. V lost 3 bases and J lost 2; bases outside the gene matches: 5. The CDR3 nucleotides are TGTGCCAGCAGTTTTAGACAGGGGAGAAACTATGGCTACACCTTC. As protein: CASSFRQGRNYGYTF.

The chain recombines TRBV5-1 with TRBJ2-2; TRBD1 agrees at 7 bases. CDR3 length: 15 amino acids. Germline assignment: CDR1 SGHRS and CDR2 YFSETQ. J was trimmed by 6 bases and V by 2 bases; bases with no gene match: 7. DNA of the CDR3: TGCGCCAGCAGCTTTCTTGACAGGGACGCCGGGGAGCTGTTTTTT. Its protein is CASSFLDRDAGELFF. Looking up the rest from reference TRBV5-1 and TRBJ2-2 gives the full variable domain: KAGVTQTPRYLIKTRGQQVTLSCSPISGHRSVSWYQQTPGQGLQFLFEYFSETQRNKGNFPGRFSGRQFSNSRSEMNVSTLELGDSALYLCASSFLDRDAGELFFGEGSRLTVL.